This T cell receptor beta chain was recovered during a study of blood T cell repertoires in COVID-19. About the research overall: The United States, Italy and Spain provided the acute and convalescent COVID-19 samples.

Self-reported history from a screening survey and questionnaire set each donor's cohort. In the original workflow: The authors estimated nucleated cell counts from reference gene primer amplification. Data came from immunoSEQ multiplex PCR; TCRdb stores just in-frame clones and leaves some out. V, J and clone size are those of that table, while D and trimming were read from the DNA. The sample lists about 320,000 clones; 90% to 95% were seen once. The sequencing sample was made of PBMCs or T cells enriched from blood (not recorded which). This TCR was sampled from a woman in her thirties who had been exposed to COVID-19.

The CDR3 region has the DNA TGTGCCAGCAGTTCAGGGCTAGAATCACCCCTCCACTTT. Translation gives CASSSGLESPLHF. The chain is built from TRBV12-3 or TRBV12-4 and TRBJ1-6; D is possibly TRBD1 (5 bases). This CDR3 has 13 amino acids. Trimming cost V 4 bases and J 10 bases, with 11 bases left between them.